The clone carrying this TCR beta chain was detected only a few times. Its antigen is not known. The data originate from a study of T cell responses to AZD1222 COVID-19 vaccine. Study findings and constraints: Donors in the cohort were predominantly white British and more often female, and clonal diversity was possibly underestimated.

This table comes from immunoSEQ multiplex PCR, and its TCRdb copy is limited to in-frame clones, with some not included. The data hold about 120,000 clones, with 80% to 95% observed a single time. The sample in question was peripheral blood, obtained 28 days after the second dose of the MenACWY control vaccine. This clonotype originated in an adult who received the MenACWY meningococcal vaccine as a control.

CDR3 nucleotide sequence: TGTGCCAGCAGTTATAGGCAGGTGGACAATGAGCAGTTCTTC. It encodes CASSYRQVDNEQFF. The chain is built from TRBV6-5 and TRBJ2-1; D gene unclear. From germline, CDR1 is MNHEY and CDR2 SVGAGI. The V gene lost 3 bases and the J gene lost 5 bases, with 11 bases spanning the gap. The CDR3 runs to 14 residues.